A single T cell receptor beta chain is shown here with its context. The CDR3 spans 15 residues. The V and J ends lost 1 base and 4 bases respectively, with 12 bases between them. Germline loops: CDR1 SGDLS, CDR2 YYNGEE. This entry comes from a study of blood T cell repertoires in COVID-19. Study-level information: The analysed material was cDNA or gDNA that came from T cells, B-cell-depleted T cells, or PBMCs.

In the original processing: By means of reference gene primer amplification, nucleated cell counts were estimated. The data were produced by immunoSEQ multiplex PCR, yet TCRdb's version contains in-frame clones alone and is incomplete. The V and J calls and clone size are taken from that table; D and trimming were inferred from the DNA. The table has about 23,000 clones, over 85% seen once. The gene calls are TRBV9 and TRBJ2-1; D uncertain. The clonotype originates from a human donor in a cohort sampled during active COVID-19. Input material: peripheral blood. CDR3: CASSVSLDLYNEQFF. The CDR3 DNA sequence: TGTGCCAGCAGCGTAAGCCTAGATCTTTACAATGAGCAGTTCTTC.